This T cell receptor beta chain derives from a study of blood T cell repertoires in COVID-19. Study background: Whether acute or convalescent, the COVID-19 samples came from the United States, Italy and Spain. In each case, the material was cDNA or gDNA derived from T cells, B-cell-depleted T cells, or PBMCs.

As originally analysed: Estimation of nucleated cell counts relied on the amplification of reference gene primers. Assay used: immunoSEQ multiplex PCR; TCRdb lists only in-frame clones, some missing. V, J and clone size reflect that table, while D and trimming were determined from the DNA. The table lists tens of thousands of clones, approximately 90% of them singletons. This CDR3 region has 11 residues. Germline assignment: CDR1 SEHNR and CDR2 FQNEAQ (reference sequence). With 5 bases removed from V and 8 bases from J, the gap between germline ends came to 9 bases. The chain combines TRBV7-9 with TRBJ1-2; D is undetermined. Sequencing input: peripheral blood. This receptor was taken from a man between 50 and 59 years old with active COVID-19. The CDR3, as DNA: TGTGCCAGCAGCGGCGGGGTCGGCTACACCTTC. Its protein product is CASSGGVGYTF.